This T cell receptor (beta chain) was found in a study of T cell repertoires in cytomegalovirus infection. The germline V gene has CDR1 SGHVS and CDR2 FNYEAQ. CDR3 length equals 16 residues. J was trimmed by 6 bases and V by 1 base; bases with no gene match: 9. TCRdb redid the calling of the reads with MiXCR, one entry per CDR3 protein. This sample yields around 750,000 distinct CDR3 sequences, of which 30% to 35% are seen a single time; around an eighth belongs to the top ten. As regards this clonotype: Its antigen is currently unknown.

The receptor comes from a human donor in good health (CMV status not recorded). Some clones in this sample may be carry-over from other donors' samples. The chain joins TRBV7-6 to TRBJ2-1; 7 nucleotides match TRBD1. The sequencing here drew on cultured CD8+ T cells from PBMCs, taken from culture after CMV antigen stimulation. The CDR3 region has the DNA TGTGCCAGCAGCTTAGAAGGGAAGGGGGCGCGCAATGAGCAGTTCTTC. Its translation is CASSLEGKGARNEQFF.